Listed here is a single TCR beta chain. PCR was performed a second time for roughly 7 to 12 cycles using a sample-barcoded 5' primer and a J-beta primer mix. TCRdb ran MiXCR on the 5' RACE reads and lists one entry per CDR3 protein. This table holds 1.5 million to 2 million distinct CDR3 sequences, just under 50% found once. The data were taken from a study of blood T cells in healthy people across ages. CDR3 length: 15 residues. Trimming removed 0 bases from V and 4 bases from J, with 12 bases in between. Germline V lookup: CDR1 LGHNA, CDR2 YSLEER. This sequence originates from a woman aged 35 to 49 in good health. This chain uses TRBV4-3 with TRBJ1-2; no definite D call. Specimen: blood. CDR3 region: CASSQDLNSIYGYTF. The CDR3 nucleotides read TGCGCCAGCAGCCAAGATTTAAACAGCATCTATGGCTACACCTTC.